The rows below give T cell receptor beta chains drawn from one sample of a study of CD8 T cells in ankylosing spondylitis. TCRdb passed the 5' RACE reads through MiXCR, listing each CDR3 protein once. Of hundreds of thousands of distinct CDR3 sequences listed, about 30% are singletons. The material sequenced was blood, either unsorted or a sorted T cell fraction (not recorded which). Receptors originate from a male donor with ankylosing spondylitis or in good health (not recorded which). Each CDR3 is given without its conserved first and last residue.

TRBV3-1 | ASSRGGLDTQY
TRBV29-1 | SVEADRAFYGYT
TRBV7-3 | ASSLGSGRGGTDTQY
TRBV11-2 | ASSWSPGPSQY
TRBV20-1 | SAKPGGYVQY
TRBV20-1 | SASGAGGPEWTDTQY
TRBV28 | ASSLWSVTGYYNEQF
TRBV10-3 | AIRNRGRDSWNYGYT
TRBV5-6 | ASSPLFTGTGGMGYEQY
TRBV6-6 | ASSHFANTEAF
TRBV5-6 | ASSATGTDTDTQY
TRBV20-1 | SARETGGYNSPLH
TRBV11-2 | ASSLDNASYEQY
TRBV5-5 | ASDRAGTSGSPTDTQY
TRBV7-9 | ASSSMREQY
TRBV29-1 | SVEVDEQF
TRBV25-1 | ASSEMGIMDTQY
TRBV29-1 | SVDHRTGGVLGGYT
TRBV6-5 | ASSADTDTQY
TRBV5-1 | ASSLGVGANEQF
TRBV20-1 | SARAISGGIYEQY
TRBV29-1 | SVERRVNTEAF
TRBV4-2 | ASSQVSGAYNEQF
TRBV6-1 | ASSPTGESNSPLH
TRBV11-2 | ASSTPPGLAGPTDTQY
TRBV25-1 | ASSGLGQGRVELDTEAF
TRBV12-3/TRBV12-4 | ASSARDRGRYTEAF
TRBV10-3 | AIDPRGTIAGADTDTQY
TRBV10-2 | ASRLSVTYEQY
TRBV6-1 | ASSESGDTQY
TRBV7-8 | ASSPPEGWNGELF
TRBV3-1 | ASSHSTEAF
TRBV6-4 | ASSDSTGAHTDTQY
TRBV4-2 | ASSQDFAGADSGANVLT
TRBV12-3/TRBV12-4 | ASSPVGGDRSYEQY
TRBV5-1 | ASSLIQDSYEQY
TRBV7-2 | ASSERAWGSGNTIY
TRBV15 | ATSRGPDGHEQF
TRBV5-1 | ASSMGQNYEQY
TRBV20-1 | SAAGGPSTDTQY
TRBV27 | ASSSNPFYRGGLSLYNYEQY
TRBV20-1 | STQRAFYEQY
TRBV7-6 | ASSLVGTGTDEQY
TRBV20-1 | SPKPSRDATQY
TRBV20-1 | SAPRTSGSTDTQY
TRBV10-3 | AIRGGAHLNEQF
TRBV6-1 | ASSPRFPPEAF
TRBV27 | ASRPGVAGGYEQY
TRBV6-1 | ASIRTGGTEAF
TRBV3-1 | ASSPFRDRGGGYT
TRBV6-5 | ASSYLGATNYGYT
TRBV20-1 | SASTSGGGKDTQY
TRBV5-1 | ASSLGGSGYYEQY
TRBV6-5 | ASSYPGGSYNEQF
TRBV6-5 | ASSSPYRGINEQF
TRBV7-2 | ASTIRGGRYNEQF
TRBV20-1 | SALDSDTYEQY
TRBV6-5 | ASSYSLQGHYEQY
TRBV28 | ASSLQWVGQY
TRBV6-5 | ASSSDLNIQY